This TCR beta chain was sequenced during a study of PD-L1 blockade in urothelial cancer. Generated by immunoSEQ multiplex PCR, the TCRdb table keeps only in-frame clones and is missing some. The data hold about 38,000 clones, with roughly 80% observed a single time. Losses at the gene ends were 3 bases for V and 4 bases for J; bases not matched to a gene: 9. Germline V gene sequence: CDR1 MGHRA, CDR2 YSYEKL. The CDR3 runs 18 residues. The time point denotes: pretreatment peripheral blood. The specimen comprised PBMCs, sampled around atezolizumab (anti-PD-L1) treatment. This TCR came from a man older than 75 with urothelial cancer. The genes are TRBV4-1 and TRBJ2-2; 12 bases match TRBD1. In DNA form, the CDR3 reads TGCGCCAGCAGCCACCGAACAGGGACAGGGGGCGGCACCGGGGAGCTGTTTTTT. It specifies CASSHRTGTGGGTGELFF.